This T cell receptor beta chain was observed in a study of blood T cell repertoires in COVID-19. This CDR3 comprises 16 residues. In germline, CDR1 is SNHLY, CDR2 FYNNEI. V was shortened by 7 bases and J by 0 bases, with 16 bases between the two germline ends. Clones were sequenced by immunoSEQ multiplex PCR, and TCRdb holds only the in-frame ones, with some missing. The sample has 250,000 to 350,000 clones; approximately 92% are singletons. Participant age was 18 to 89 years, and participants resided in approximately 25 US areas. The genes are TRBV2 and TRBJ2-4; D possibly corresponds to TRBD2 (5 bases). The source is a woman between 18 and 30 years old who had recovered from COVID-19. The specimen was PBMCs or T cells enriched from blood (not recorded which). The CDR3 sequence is CASTKEALLAKNIQYF. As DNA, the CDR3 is TGTGCCAGCACTAAGGAGGCGTTACTAGCCAAAAACATTCAGTACTTC.